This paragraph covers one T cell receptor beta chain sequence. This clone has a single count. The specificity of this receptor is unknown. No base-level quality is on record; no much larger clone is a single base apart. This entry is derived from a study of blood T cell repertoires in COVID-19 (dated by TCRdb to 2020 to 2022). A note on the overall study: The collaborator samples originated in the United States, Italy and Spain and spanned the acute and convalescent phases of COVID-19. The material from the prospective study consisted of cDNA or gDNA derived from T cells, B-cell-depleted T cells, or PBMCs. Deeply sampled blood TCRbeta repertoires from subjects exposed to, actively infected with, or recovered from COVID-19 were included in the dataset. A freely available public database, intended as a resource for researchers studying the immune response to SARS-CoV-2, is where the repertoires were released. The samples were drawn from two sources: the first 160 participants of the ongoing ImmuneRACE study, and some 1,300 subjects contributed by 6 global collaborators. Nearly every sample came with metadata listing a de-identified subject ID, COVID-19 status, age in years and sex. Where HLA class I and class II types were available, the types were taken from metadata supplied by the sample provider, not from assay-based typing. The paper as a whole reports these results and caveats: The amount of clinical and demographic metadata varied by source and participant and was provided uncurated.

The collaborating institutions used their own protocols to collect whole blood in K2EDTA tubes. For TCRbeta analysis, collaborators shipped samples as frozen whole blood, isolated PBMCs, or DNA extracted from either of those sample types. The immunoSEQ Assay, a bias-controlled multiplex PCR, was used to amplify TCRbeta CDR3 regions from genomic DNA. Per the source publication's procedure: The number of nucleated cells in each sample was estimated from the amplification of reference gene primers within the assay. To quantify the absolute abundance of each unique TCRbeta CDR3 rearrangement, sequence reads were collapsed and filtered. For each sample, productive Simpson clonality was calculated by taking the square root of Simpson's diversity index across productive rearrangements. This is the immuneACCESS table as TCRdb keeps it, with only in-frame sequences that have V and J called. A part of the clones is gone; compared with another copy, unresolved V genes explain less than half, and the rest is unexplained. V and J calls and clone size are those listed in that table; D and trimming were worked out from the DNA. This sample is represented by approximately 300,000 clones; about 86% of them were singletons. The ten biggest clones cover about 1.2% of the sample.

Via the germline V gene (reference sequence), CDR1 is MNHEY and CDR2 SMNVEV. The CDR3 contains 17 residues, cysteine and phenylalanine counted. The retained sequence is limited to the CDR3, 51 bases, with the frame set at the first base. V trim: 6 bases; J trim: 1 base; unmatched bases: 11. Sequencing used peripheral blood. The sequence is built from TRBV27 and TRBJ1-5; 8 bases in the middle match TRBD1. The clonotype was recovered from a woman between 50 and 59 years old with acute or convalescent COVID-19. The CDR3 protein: CASSPGRGPGSNQPQHF. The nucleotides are TGTGCCAGCAGCCCCGGCAGGGGGCCGGGAAGCAATCAGCCCCAGCATTTT.